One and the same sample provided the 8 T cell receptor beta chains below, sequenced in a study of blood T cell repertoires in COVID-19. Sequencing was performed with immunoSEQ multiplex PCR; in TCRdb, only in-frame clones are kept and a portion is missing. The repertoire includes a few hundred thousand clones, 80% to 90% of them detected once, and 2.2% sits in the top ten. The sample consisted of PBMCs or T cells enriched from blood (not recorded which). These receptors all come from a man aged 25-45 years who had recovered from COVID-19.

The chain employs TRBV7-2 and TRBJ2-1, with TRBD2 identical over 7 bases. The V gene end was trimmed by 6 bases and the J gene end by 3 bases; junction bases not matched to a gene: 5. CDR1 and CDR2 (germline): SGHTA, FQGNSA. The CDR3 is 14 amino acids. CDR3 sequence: CASSPGLNYNEQFF. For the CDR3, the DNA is TGTGCCAGCAGTCCGGGACTAAACTACAATGAGCAGTTCTTC.

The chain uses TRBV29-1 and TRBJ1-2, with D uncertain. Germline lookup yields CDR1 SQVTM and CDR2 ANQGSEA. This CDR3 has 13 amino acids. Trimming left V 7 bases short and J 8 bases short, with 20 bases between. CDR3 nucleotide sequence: TGCAGCGCAGAGAGTGGCGGGCAGGAAGGCTACACCTTC. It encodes CSAESGGQEGYTF.

Here the CDR3 reads CASSSQGPYGYTF. The CDR3 DNA reads as TGTGCCAGCAGTTCCCAGGGCCCCTATGGCTACACCTTC. The rearrangement joins TRBV12-3 or TRBV12-4 to TRBJ1-2, with D perhaps matching TRBD1 (5 bases). The CDR3 loop spans 13 amino acids. Trimming removed 4 bases at V and 4 bases at J, with 10 bases between.

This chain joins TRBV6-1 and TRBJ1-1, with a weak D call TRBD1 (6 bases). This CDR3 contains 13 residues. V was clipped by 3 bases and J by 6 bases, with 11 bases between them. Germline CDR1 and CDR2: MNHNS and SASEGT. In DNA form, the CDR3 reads TGTGCCAGCAGTGAGCTCCCAGGGGCTGAAGCTTTCTTT. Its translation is CASSELPGAEAFF.

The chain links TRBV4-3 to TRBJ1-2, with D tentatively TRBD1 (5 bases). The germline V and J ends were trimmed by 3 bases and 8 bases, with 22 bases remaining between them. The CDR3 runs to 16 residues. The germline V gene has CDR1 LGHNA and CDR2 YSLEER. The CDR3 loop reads CASSHRSRAYLEGYTF. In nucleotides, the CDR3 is TGCGCCAGCAGCCATCGAAGCAGGGCATATCTGGAGGGCTACACCTTC.

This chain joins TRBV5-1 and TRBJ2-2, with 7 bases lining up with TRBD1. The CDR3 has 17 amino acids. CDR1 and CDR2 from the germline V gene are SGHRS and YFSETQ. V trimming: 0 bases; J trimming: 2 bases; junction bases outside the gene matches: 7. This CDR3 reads CASSLERQGYNTGELFF. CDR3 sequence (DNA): TGCGCCAGCAGCTTGGAGCGACAGGGCTATAACACCGGGGAGCTGTTTTTT.

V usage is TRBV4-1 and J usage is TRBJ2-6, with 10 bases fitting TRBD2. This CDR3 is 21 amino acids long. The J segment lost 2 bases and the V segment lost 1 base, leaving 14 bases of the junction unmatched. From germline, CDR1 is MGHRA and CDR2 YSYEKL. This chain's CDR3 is CASSQAPQRGGALAGANVLTF. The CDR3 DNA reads TGCGCCAGCAGCCAAGCCCCCCAGCGGGGGGGTGCGCTAGCTGGGGCCAACGTCCTGACTTTC.

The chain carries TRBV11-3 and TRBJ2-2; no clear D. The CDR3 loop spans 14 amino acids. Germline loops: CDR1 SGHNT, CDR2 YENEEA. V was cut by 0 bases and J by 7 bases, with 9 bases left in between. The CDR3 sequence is CASSLERGFGELFF. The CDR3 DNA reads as TGTGCCAGCAGCTTAGAGCGTGGTTTCGGGGAGCTGTTTTTT.